This record looks at one T cell receptor beta chain sequence and its context. Its antigen is undetermined. These data come from a study of graft-versus-host responses after intestinal transplantation. Study-level information: As for transplant type, recipients had multivisceral, liver-intestinal, or isolated intestinal grafts. Every one of the recipients received anti-thymocyte globulin induction and afterwards took tacrolimus and steroids for approximately 3 years.

The V end was cut by 4 bases, the J end by 2 bases, with 14 bases between. The V gene's germline CDR1 is SGHDT and CDR2 YYEEEE. This CDR3 is 15 amino acids long. Clones were read by immunoSEQ multiplex PCR, and TCRdb kept only the in-frame ones, dropping some. The profile shows around 110,000 clones, 90% of them singletons. This chain connects TRBV5-6 to TRBJ2-3; tentatively, D is TRBD2 (5 bases). The sequence derives from a human donor who received an intestinal transplant. Material: unstimulated CD4+ T cells sorted from spleen or lymph node cells, obtained before intestinal transplant. CDR3 nucleotide sequence: TGTGCCAGCAGCCAAGAAGCGGTGTACACAGATACGCAGTATTTT. Translation gives CASSQEAVYTDTQYF. Full variable domain (remainder filled in from reference TRBV5-6 and TRBJ2-3): DAGVTQSPTHLIKTRGQQVTLRCSPKSGHDTVSWYQQALGQGPQFIFQYYEEEERQRGNFPDRFSGHQFPNYSSELNVNALLLGDSALYLCASSQEAVYTDTQYFGPGTRLTVL.